One and the same sample provided the 24 T cell receptor beta chains below, sequenced in a study of T cells after yellow fever vaccination. TCRdb redid the calling of the 5' RACE reads with MiXCR, one entry per CDR3 protein. The sample lists about 240,000 distinct CDR3 sequences; about 7.1% were seen once. The specimen was CD4+ T cells sorted from PBMCs, collected 15 days after the yellow fever booster vaccination. The origin of the receptors is a man aged 25 to 40 who received the YFV17D yellow fever vaccine.

This clonotype was recorded once. Since a much larger clone is just one base distant, this may be a read error. J is TRBJ2-7 and V is TRBV28, with 7 bases aligning to TRBD2. Germline V gene lookup returns CDR1 MDHEN and CDR2 SYDVKM. This CDR3 has 13 amino acids. V lost 10 bases, J lost 4 bases, and 10 bases stayed unmatched. DNA for the CDR3: TGTGCCACCCGGGCGGGAGTGGGGTACGAGCAGTACTTC. Translating it yields CATRAGVGYEQYF.

This clonotype was found many times. This rearrangement joins TRBV7-9 to TRBJ2-3; D is unresolved. There are 10 residues in the CDR3. Trimming left V 9 bases short and J 8 bases short, with 9 bases between. Germline V gene sequence: CDR1 SEHNR, CDR2 FQNEAQ (reference sequence). Here the CDR3 reads CARGSPTQYF. The CDR3 DNA reads as TGTGCCAGGGGGTCGCCTACGCAGTATTTT.

This clonotype appeared a few times. This chain uses TRBV9 with TRBJ2-7; weak D call: TRBD2 (5 bases). The ends were cut back, 0 bases at V and 4 bases at J, with 11 bases in the middle. Germline V lookup: CDR1 SGDLS, CDR2 YYNGEE. The CDR3 length is 14 residues. This CDR3 reads CASSVGQRPYEQYF. The CDR3 DNA reads TGTGCCAGCAGCGTAGGCCAGCGGCCTTACGAGCAGTACTTC. Combining the CDR3 with reference TRBV9 and TRBJ2-7 gives the whole variable domain DSGVTQTPKHLITATGQRVTLRCSPRSGDLSVYWYQQSLDQGLQFLIQYYNGEERAKGNILERFSAQQFPDLHSELNLSSLELGDSALYFCASSVGQRPYEQYFGPGTRLTVT.

The chain employs TRBV6-1 and TRBJ2-2, with 8 bases identical to TRBD2. J gave up 3 bases and V 5 bases, and 5 bases lay outside the gene matches. Germline V gene data show CDR1 as MNHNS and CDR2 as SASEGT. This CDR3 region has 15 residues. DNA for the CDR3: TGTGCCAGCAGTCAACAACTAGCGGACACCGGGGAGCTGTTTTTT. Translating gives CASSQQLADTGELFF.

This clonotype has at least ten counts. The chain recombines TRBV5-1 with TRBJ2-3; D is ambiguous. CDR3 length equals 14 residues. The germline V and J ends were trimmed by 0 bases and 6 bases, with 11 bases remaining between them. Germline V CDR1 and CDR2: SGHRS, YFSETQ. The CDR3 is CASSLGSSRDTQYF. The CDR3 bases are TGCGCCAGCAGCTTGGGGTCCAGCCGGGATACGCAGTATTTT.

About this clonotype itself: Sequence at one end of the junction differs from germline and may be a read error. The V call is TRBV27, the J call TRBJ2-3; 7 nucleotides agree with TRBD1. The germline gives CDR1 MNHEY, CDR2 SMNVEV (reference sequence). The CDR3 loop spans 14 amino acids. The CDR3 DNA reads as TGTGCCAGCAGAGGGGGCGGTAGCACAGATACGCATTATTTT. Residues: CASRGGGSTDTHYF.

This clonotype occurred many times. This chain links TRBV27 with TRBJ1-2, with a possible D match to TRBD1 (6 bases). Germline CDR1 reads MNHEY; CDR2 reads SMNVEV (reference sequence). The V and J ends lost 6 bases and 4 bases respectively, with 12 bases between them. CDR3 length: 13 amino acids. In DNA, the CDR3 is TGTGCCAGCAGCTCCAGGGGCATCTATGGCTACACCTTC. Amino acids: CASSSRGIYGYTF.

This clonotype was observed a few times. The chain joins TRBV6-2 or TRBV6-3 to TRBJ2-5; 8 bases map to TRBD2. The trim removed 5 bases at V and 7 bases at J, leaving 12 bases unmatched. Per the germline V gene, CDR1 is MNHEY and CDR2 is SVGEGT. This CDR3 has 15 amino acids. The CDR3 bases are TGTGCCAGCAGTAACAGCGGGACTAGATTTTGGACCCAGTACTTC. Its protein product is CASSNSGTRFWTQYF.

This clonotype showed up just a few times. Written as DNA, the CDR3 is TGCAGTGCTAGAGTTCCGGGGTCTGGGAATGGTGAAGCTTTCTTT. Protein product: CSARVPGSGNGEAFF. V gene TRBV20-1 combines with J gene TRBJ1-1; D uncertain. The V and J ends lost 1 base and 7 bases respectively, with 19 bases between them. Germline values: CDR1 DFQATT, CDR2 SNEGSKA (reference sequence). CDR3 length: 15 residues.

Only a few counts were recorded for this clonotype. In DNA form, the CDR3 reads TGTGCCAGCACCCTACTAGCGGGAGTTGTGGCCTACAATGAGCAGTTCTTC. This codes for CASTLLAGVVAYNEQFF. The chain couples TRBV7-9 to TRBJ2-1; 11 bases are a match to TRBD2. CDR3 length: 17 amino acids. In germline, CDR1 is SEHNR, CDR2 FQNEAQ (reference sequence). V shed 7 bases and J 2 bases; nucleotides not matched to a gene: 10.

The sample holds many counts of this clonotype. The rearrangement links TRBV7-2 to TRBJ1-5; D gene uncertain. The V and J ends lost 1 base and 1 base respectively, with 11 bases between them. Germline V CDR1 and CDR2: SGHTA, FQGNSA. The CDR3 is 16 residues long. The CDR3 nucleotides are TGTGCCAGCAGCTTAGTGGGCGGAGCAAGCAATCAGCCCCAGCATTTT. The encoded protein is CASSLVGGASNQPQHF.

This clonotype was seen many times. V and J are TRBV12-3 or TRBV12-4 and TRBJ2-1, with a weak D call TRBD2 (5 bases). The CDR3 totals 13 residues. Trimming left V 7 bases short and J 10 bases short, with 17 bases between. CDR3 coding DNA: TGTGCCAGCACCTTGAGTCGTGGGAGCGAGCAGTTCTTC. Translation gives CASTLSRGSEQFF.

This chain connects TRBV6-4 to TRBJ2-3, with 12 bases that match TRBD2. The CDR3 contains 19 residues. CDR1 and CDR2 from the germline V gene are MRHNA and SNTAGT. Trimming removed 6 bases from V and 0 bases from J; junction bases left unmatched: 13. CDR3 sequence reads: CASSQRSTGTSGSTDTQYF. CDR3 DNA: TGTGCCAGCAGCCAACGGAGTACTGGGACTAGCGGGAGCACAGATACGCAGTATTTT.

The chain has TRBV12-3 or TRBV12-4 and TRBJ2-2; D is unresolved. This CDR3 region has 12 residues. Trimming cost V 6 bases and J 7 bases, with 9 bases left between them. The CDR3 DNA follows: TGTGCCAGCAGGTCGATGGTCGGGGAGCTGTTTTTT. This codes for CASRSMVGELFF.

This clonotype has more than one count but fewer than ten. This sequence joins TRBV19 and TRBJ2-1; 7 nucleotides line up with TRBD2. Trimming took 4 bases from V and 2 from J; bases not matched to a gene: 8. The CDR3 covers 16 residues. Germline V gene data show CDR1 as LNHDA and CDR2 as SQIVND (reference sequence). The DNA for the CDR3 is TGTGCCAGTAGTACCCGAGCGGGGTCGCCCTACAATGAGCAGTTCTTC. Protein sequence: CASSTRAGSPYNEQFF.

This clonotype was counted a few times. The chain joins TRBV24-1 to TRBJ2-5; 10 nucleotides align to TRBD2. CDR3 size: 16 residues. CDR1 and CDR2 from the germline V gene are KGHDR and SFDVKD. V lost 10 bases to trimming and J lost 3 bases; unmatched junction nucleotides: 13. CDR3 DNA: TGTGCCACGAGAATACATAGCGGGAGGTTGGAAGAGACCCAGTACTTC. Translated, it gives CATRIHSGRLEETQYF.

This clonotype was counted many times. This chain links TRBV27 with TRBJ2-1, with D unclear. The CDR3 length is 14 residues. Germline V gene lookup returns CDR1 MNHEY and CDR2 SMNVEV (reference sequence). V lost 3 bases and J lost 0, with 6 bases in between. The CDR3 region is CASSFLDSYNEQFF. As DNA, the CDR3 is TGTGCCAGCAGTTTCCTGGACTCCTACAATGAGCAGTTCTTC.

This chain links TRBV12-3 or TRBV12-4 with TRBJ1-6, with D maybe TRBD1 (6 bases). There are 17 residues in the CDR3. The ends were cut back, 4 bases at V and 1 base at J, with 14 bases in the middle. The CDR3 reads CASSSVGHSSYNSPLHF. CDR3 DNA sequence: TGTGCCAGCAGTTCGGTGGGACATAGTTCCTATAATTCACCCCTCCACTTT.

This clonotype was seen more than once but under ten times. CDR3 protein: CASSYGPYEQYF. In nucleotides, the CDR3 is TGTGCCAGCAGTTACGGTCCCTACGAGCAGTACTTC. The chain couples TRBV6-5 to TRBJ2-7; D uncertain. This CDR3 has 12 residues. The germline gives CDR1 MNHEY, CDR2 SVGAGI. V lost 2 bases, J lost 2 bases, and 4 bases lay in between.

This chain links TRBV7-9 with TRBJ2-2; D gene unclear. CDR1 SEHNR and CDR2 FQNEAQ come from the germline V gene (reference sequence). Trimming pared 5 bases from V and 0 bases from J, leaving 10 bases between. CDR3 length: 15 amino acids. CDR3 coding DNA: TGTGCCAGCAGCCCGGATTTCGCGAACACCGGGGAGCTGTTTTTT. This gives the protein CASSPDFANTGELFF.

About this clonotype: This could be a read error, since a much larger clone is one nucleotide away. J is TRBJ2-1 and V is TRBV2, with 12 bases fitting TRBD1. The CDR3 is 14 amino acids. Germline loops: CDR1 SNHLY, CDR2 FYNNEI. The CDR3 DNA reads TGTGCCAGCAGTGGGGACAGGGGGCGGAATGAGCAGATCTTC. The encoded protein is CASSGDRGRNEQIF.

This clonotype was counted ten times or more. The V and J genes are TRBV7-2 and TRBJ2-1, with TRBD2 identical over 10 bases. Per germline, CDR1 SGHTA and CDR2 FQGNSA. The CDR3 is 15 residues long. V lost 6 bases to trimming and J lost 4 bases; unmatched junction nucleotides: 6. The CDR3 nucleotides read TGTGCCAGCAGTACCGGGACTAGCGAGTACAATGAGCAGTTCTTC. The encoded protein is CASSTGTSEYNEQFF.

Relative to its sample, this clonotype is large (0.1 to 1%). The chain carries TRBV7-9 and TRBJ1-4; D remains ambiguous. Trimming stripped 5 bases from V and 6 bases from J, with 13 bases between. Germline V CDR1 and CDR2: SEHNR, FQNEAQ (reference sequence). The CDR3 sequence is 14 residues long. The CDR3 here is CASSKRREDEKLFF. The CDR3 DNA follows: TGTGCCAGCAGCAAGCGGAGGGAGGATGAAAAACTGTTTTTT. Looking up the rest from reference TRBV7-9 and TRBJ1-4 gives the full variable domain: DTGVSQNPRHKITKRGQNVTFRCDPISEHNRLYWYRQTLGQGPEFLTYFQNEAQLEKSRLLSDRFSAERPKGSFSTLEIQRTEQGDSAMYLCASSKRREDEKLFFGSGTQLSVL.

V usage is TRBV19 and J usage is TRBJ2-3; D might be TRBD1 or TRBD2, each matching 5 bases. Germline loops: CDR1 LNHDA, CDR2 SQIVND (reference sequence). The V end was cut by 8 bases, the J end by 4 bases, with 13 bases between. The CDR3 covers 13 residues. CDR3 sequence: CASGDQLSDTQYF. CDR3 nucleotides: TGTGCCAGTGGGGACCAGTTGTCAGATACGCAGTATTTT.